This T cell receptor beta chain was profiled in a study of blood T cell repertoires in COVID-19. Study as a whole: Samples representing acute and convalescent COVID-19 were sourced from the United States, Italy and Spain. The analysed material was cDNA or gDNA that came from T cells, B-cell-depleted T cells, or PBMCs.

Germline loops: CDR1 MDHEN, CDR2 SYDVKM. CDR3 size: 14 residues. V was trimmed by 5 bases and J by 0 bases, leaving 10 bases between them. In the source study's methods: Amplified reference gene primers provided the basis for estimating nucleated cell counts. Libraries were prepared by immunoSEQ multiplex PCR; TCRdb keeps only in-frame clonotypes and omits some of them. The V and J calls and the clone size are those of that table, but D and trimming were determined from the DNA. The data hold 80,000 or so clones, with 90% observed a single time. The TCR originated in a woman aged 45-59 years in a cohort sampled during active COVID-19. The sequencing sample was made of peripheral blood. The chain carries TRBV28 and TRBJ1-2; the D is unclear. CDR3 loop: CASSLPRSNYGYTF. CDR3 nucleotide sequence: TGTGCCAGCAGTCTCCCTCGGTCTAACTATGGCTACACCTTC.